What follows describes a single TCR beta chain. Antigen specificity is unknown. The record originates from a study of shared clonotypes between healthy human individuals. Study context: Samples came from two female and three male donors aged 18 to 49.

Whole-study results and caveats: Sampling was confined to blood; repertoires within tissues likely differ.

Trimming pared 8 bases from V and 1 base from J, leaving 11 bases between. The CDR3 consists of 13 residues. CDR1 is SEHNR and CDR2 is FQNEAQ in the germline V gene (reference sequence). Sorted subsets were amplified in replicate PCRs using around 200 ng DNA, approximately 30,000 T cell genomes. TCRdb's copy holds only in-frame clones and misses some; the assay was immunoSEQ multiplex PCR. The table lists roughly 700,000 clones, approximately 79% of them singletons. The sequence derives from a young woman in good health. What was sequenced was memory CD4+ T cells sorted from blood. The subset denotes: CD45RA-negative fraction. The chain has TRBV7-9 and TRBJ1-1; D gene unclear. Here the CDR3 DNA reads TGTGCCAGCGTCGAGATTGAGAACACTGAAGCTTTCTTT. This translates into CASVEIENTEAFF.